This T cell receptor beta chain was captured by sequencing in a study of T cell responses to AZD1222 COVID-19 vaccine. Study details: Both about-4-week and about-12-week second-dose recipients were combined. Study-wide results and limits: Close to half of spike-specific TCRs reportedly recognize unmutated variant regions.

Only in-frame clones appear in the TCRdb table, and some are missing; sequencing was by immunoSEQ multiplex PCR. This sample has fewer than 200,000 clones, with roughly 92% found just once. Germline V CDR1 and CDR2: MNHEY, SMNVEV (reference sequence). The V segment lost 3 bases and the J segment 4 bases; nucleotides outside the gene matches: 14. The CDR3 loop spans 17 amino acids. Notes on this clone: The antigen remains undetermined.

This receptor was identified in an adult in good health. V usage is TRBV27 and J usage is TRBJ2-5; 7 bases agree with TRBD2. This specimen consisted of peripheral blood, obtained on day 0 of AZD1222 vaccination. CDR3 DNA: TGTGCCAGCAGTTTGGACCCGAGAGCGGGGTCCGGAGAGACCCAGTACTTC. This sequence encodes CASSLDPRAGSGETQYF.